The sequence of this T cell receptor beta chain was determined in a study of molecular identifiers for immune sequencing clone quantification. TCRdb re-analysed the PCR reads in MiXCR, keeping a single row per CDR3 protein. The sample comprises 400,000 to 600,000 distinct CDR3 sequences, about 22% of which are singletons, and more than 0.8% rests with the top ten. This clonotype came up a few times. The antigen is unknown. Based on a CD8+CD4-CCR7+CD45RA+ profile, naive CD8 T cells were sorted. With 6 bases removed from V and 0 bases from J, the gap between germline ends came to 6 bases. The germline V gene encodes CDR1 KGHDR and CDR2 SFDVKD. The CDR3 is made up of 13 amino acids. Overall study findings and caveats: Beyond 20 RNA copies, clones held over 97% of effector molecules, compared with under 1% in naive cells. Single-cell amounts of spiked Jurkat TCR RNA were reportedly detectable among over 750,000 naive cells.

The sample comprised naive CD8+ T cells from blood, with Jurkat cell RNA spiked in. Stated subset: FACS-sorted CD8+CD4-CCR7+CD45RA+ naive T cells. The chain carries TRBV24-1 and TRBJ2-3; the D is unclear. This TCR was sampled from a human donor in good health. Some libraries in this study had Jurkat cell RNA spiked in. The CDR3 DNA reads TGTGCCACCAGTTTTAGCAGCACAGATACGCAGTATTTT. It yields the protein CATSFSSTDTQYF.